This entry is about one T cell receptor beta chain. Its antigen is not known. This specimen comes from a study of OX40 agonist ivuxolimab in advanced cancers. Any history of autoimmune disease or systemic immunosuppression disqualified patients. Regarding the study as a whole: Compared with CD4+, CD8+ T cells on average had more expanded clones. Doses of 0.1 to 3.0 mg/kg were accompanied by clonal expansion of CD4+ and CD8+ blood T cells by week 6.

From germline, CDR1 is MGHRA and CDR2 YSYEKL. The V end was cut by 2 bases, the J end by 5 bases, with 15 bases between. There are 15 residues in the CDR3. TCRdb's copy holds only in-frame clones and misses some; the assay was immunoSEQ multiplex PCR. The data contain 55,000 to 75,000 clones, about four fifths of them singletons. The source is an adult with an advanced solid tumor such as melanoma, head and neck, liver or kidney cancer. Sequenced here: CD4+ or CD8+ T cells sorted from blood, sampled in a trial of the OX40 agonist ivuxolimab. The chain recombines TRBV4-1 with TRBJ2-5, with TRBD1 as a possible D gene (6 bases). This chain's CDR3 is CASSQYRDSFETQYF. The CDR3 region has the DNA TGCGCCAGCAGCCAATACAGGGATTCGTTCGAGACCCAGTACTTC.